The rows below give T cell receptor beta chains drawn from one sample of a study of shared clonotypes between healthy human individuals. Sequencing was performed with immunoSEQ multiplex PCR; in TCRdb, only in-frame clones are kept and a portion is missing. The repertoire holds a few hundred thousand clones, with roughly 97% as singletons. Specimen: naive CD4+ T cells sorted from blood. The source is a woman aged 25 to 45 in good health. The CDR3 runs from the conserved cysteine through the conserved F or W. The D gene is left open where the match is weak. The size entry is marked missing in some rows and otherwise reads once, few, many or a size class.

v_call,d_call,clone_size,j_call,cdr3_aa,cdr3_nt
TRBV6-5,NA,few,TRBJ2-7,CASSYGQGSYEQYF,TGTGCCAGCAGTTACGGCCAGGGCTCCTACGAGCAGTACTTC
TRBV28,TRBD2,NA,TRBJ2-1,CASSLGLAGDSNEQFF,TGTGCCAGCAGCCTGGGACTAGCGGGAGATAGCAATGAGCAGTTCTTC
TRBV28,NA,NA,TRBJ2-7,CASRSVAALNHEQYF,TGTGCCAGCAGGTCCGTAGCGGCCCTCAACCACGAGCAGTACTTC
TRBV6-5,TRBD1,NA,TRBJ2-3,CASSPRQGATDTQYF,TGTGCCAGCAGTCCTCGACAGGGGGCCACAGATACGCAGTATTTT
TRBV7-9,TRBD2,NA,TRBJ2-7,CASSLGASGSIDGQYF,TGTGCCAGCAGCTTAGGAGCTAGCGGGAGTATAGACGGGCAGTACTTC
TRBV29-1,NA,NA,TRBJ2-6,CSVEVIGANVLTF,TGCAGCGTTGAAGTGATCGGGGCCAACGTCCTGACTTTC
TRBV28,NA,NA,TRBJ2-1,CASSRSEIAYNEQFF,TGTGCCAGCAGTCGATCCGAAATCGCCTACAATGAGCAGTTCTTC
TRBV5-1,NA,NA,TRBJ2-7,CASSTLTSSYEQYF,TGCGCCAGCAGTACCCTGACGAGCTCCTACGAGCAGTACTTC
TRBV7-8,NA,few,TRBJ2-1,CASSSRDSYNEQFF,TGTGCCAGCAGCTCCCGGGACTCTTACAATGAGCAGTTCTTC
TRBV6-5,TRBD2,NA,TRBJ2-7,CASSPLGLAGYEQYF,TGTGCCAGCAGTCCACTCGGACTAGCGGGCTACGAGCAGTACTTC
TRBV6-1,TRBD2,NA,TRBJ2-3,CASSAGLAGGDTQYF,TGTGCCAGCAGTGCGGGACTAGCGGGAGGGGATACGCAGTATTTT
TRBV27,TRBD2,once,TRBJ2-3,CASSTRTSKDTQYF,TGTGCCAGCAGTACCCGGACTAGCAAGGATACGCAGTATTTT
TRBV7-2,NA,NA,TRBJ2-7,CASSWSRSLYEQYF,TGTGCCAGCAGCTGGTCCCGGAGCCTCTACGAGCAGTACTTC
TRBV5-6,TRBD2,NA,TRBJ2-5,CASSALAGGQETQYF,TGTGCCAGCAGCGCGCTAGCGGGAGGCCAAGAGACCCAGTACTTC
TRBV7-8,TRBD2,NA,TRBJ2-1,CASSLVQRDPYNEQFF,TGTGCCAGCAGCTTAGTCCAGCGGGATCCTTACAATGAGCAGTTCTTC
TRBV11-2,TRBD1,NA,TRBJ1-2,CASSPGTGDNQLNYGYTF,TGTGCCAGCAGCCCAGGGACAGGCGATAACCAGCTTAACTATGGCTACACCTTC
TRBV28,NA,NA,TRBJ1-4,CASSSGGIDEKLFF,TGTGCCAGCAGCTCGGGAGGGATCGATGAAAAACTGTTTTTT
TRBV20-1,TRBD1,NA,TRBJ1-1,CSQGGNTEAFF,TGCAGCCAGGGGGGGAACACTGAAGCTTTCTTT
TRBV7-2,TRBD2,NA,TRBJ2-1,CASSISGSSYNEQFF,TGTGCCAGCAGTATTAGCGGGAGTTCCTACAATGAGCAGTTCTTC
TRBV28,NA,NA,TRBJ2-1,CASHETGTPSRDEQFF,TGTGCCAGTCACGAAACCGGGACTCCAAGTCGCGATGAGCAGTTCTTC
TRBV6-1,NA,NA,TRBJ2-3,CASRPGFGTDTQYF,TGTGCCAGCAGACCGGGATTTGGGACAGATACGCAGTATTTT
TRBV19,TRBD1,NA,TRBJ2-7,CASSTGQGIYEQYF,TGTGCCAGTAGTACGGGACAGGGGATCTACGAGCAGTACTTC
TRBV2,TRBD1,NA,TRBJ1-2,CASIPGTGQGGDGYTF,TGTGCCAGCATACCAGGGACAGGGCAGGGCGGGGATGGCTACACCTTC
TRBV5-1,TRBD1,NA,TRBJ2-1,CASSILDRGSYNEQFF,TGCGCCAGCAGCATACTAGACAGGGGCTCCTACAATGAGCAGTTCTTC
TRBV6-1,TRBD1,NA,TRBJ2-7,CASRTGTGGYEQYF,TGTGCCAGCAGAACCGGGACAGGGGGCTACGAGCAGTACTTC
TRBV4-2,TRBD2,NA,TRBJ2-3,CASSQHAAGGTPADTQYF,TGTGCCAGCAGCCAACACGCGGCGGGAGGGACTCCGGCAGATACGCAGTATTTT
TRBV18,NA,NA,TRBJ2-7,CASSQGTSYEQYF,TGTGCCAGCTCACAGGGGACCTCCTACGAGCAGTACTTC
TRBV27,NA,NA,TRBJ2-2,CASSFGQLRSGELFF,TGTGCCAGCAGTTTCGGGCAGTTACGATCCGGGGAGCTGTTTTTT
TRBV7-6,TRBD1,NA,TRBJ2-1,CANRQGDNEQFF,TGTGCCAACCGACAGGGAGACAATGAGCAGTTCTTC
TRBV7-7,NA,NA,TRBJ2-5,CASSPFFYQETQYF,TGTGCCAGCAGCCCGTTTTTCTACCAAGAGACCCAGTACTTC
TRBV5-1,NA,NA,TRBJ1-1,CASSDGENTEAFF,TGCGCCAGCAGCGACGGCGAGAACACTGAAGCTTTCTTT